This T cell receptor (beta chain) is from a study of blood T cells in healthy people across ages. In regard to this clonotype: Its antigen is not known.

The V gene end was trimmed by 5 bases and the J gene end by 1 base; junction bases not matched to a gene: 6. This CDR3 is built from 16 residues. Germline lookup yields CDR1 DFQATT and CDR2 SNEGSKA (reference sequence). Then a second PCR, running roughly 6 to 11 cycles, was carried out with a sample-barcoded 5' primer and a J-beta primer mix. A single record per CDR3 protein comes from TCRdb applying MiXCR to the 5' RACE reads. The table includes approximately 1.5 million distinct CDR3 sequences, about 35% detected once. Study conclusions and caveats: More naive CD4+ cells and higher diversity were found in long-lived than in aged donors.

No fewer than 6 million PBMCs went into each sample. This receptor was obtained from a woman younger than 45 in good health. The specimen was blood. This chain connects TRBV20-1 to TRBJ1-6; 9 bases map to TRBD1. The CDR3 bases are TGCAGTGCTGCCGAGGGACAGGGTTCCTATAATTCACCCCTCCACTTT. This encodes CSAAEGQGSYNSPLHF.